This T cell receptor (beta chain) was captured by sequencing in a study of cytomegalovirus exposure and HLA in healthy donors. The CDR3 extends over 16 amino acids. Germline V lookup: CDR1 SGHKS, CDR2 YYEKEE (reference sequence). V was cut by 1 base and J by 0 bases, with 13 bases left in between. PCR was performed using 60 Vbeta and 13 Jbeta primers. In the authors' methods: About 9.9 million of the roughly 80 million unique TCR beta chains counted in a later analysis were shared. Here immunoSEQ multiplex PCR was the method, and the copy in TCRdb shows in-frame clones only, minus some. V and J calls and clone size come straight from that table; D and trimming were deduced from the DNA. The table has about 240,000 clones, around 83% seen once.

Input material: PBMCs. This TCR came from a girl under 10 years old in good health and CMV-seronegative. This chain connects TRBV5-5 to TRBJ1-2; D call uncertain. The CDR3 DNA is TGTGCCAGCAGCTTGCCGATGTTGGGAGCTAACTATGGCTACACCTTC. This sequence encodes CASSLPMLGANYGYTF.